Listed here are 5 T cell receptor beta chains from one sample, sequenced in a study of shared clonotypes between healthy human individuals. The protocol was immunoSEQ multiplex PCR, while the TCRdb copy is restricted to in-frame clones and leaves out a portion. The top ten clones hold around 0.11% of a sample with fewer than 700,000 clones, roughly 96% of them seen once. Terminally differentiated effector memory CD45RA+ cells were excluded by CCR7 positive selection of CD45RO-negative cells. Sequenced input: naive CD8+ T cells sorted from blood. The origin of the receptors is a woman in her twenties or thirties in good health.

CDR3: CASSLGSTYEQYF. DNA for the CDR3: TGTGCCAGCAGTTTGGGCAGCACCTACGAGCAGTACTTC. The gene calls are TRBV28 and TRBJ2-7; D ambiguous. The CDR3 consists of 13 residues. Germline V lookup: CDR1 MDHEN, CDR2 SYDVKM. With 3 bases removed from V and 2 bases from J, the gap between germline ends came to 8 bases.

This chain joins TRBV19 and TRBJ1-4; the match to TRBD1 covers 8 bases. The ends lost 5 bases at V and 6 bases at J; junction bases unmatched: 8. CDR1 and CDR2 (germline): LNHDA, SQIVND (reference sequence). This CDR3 spans 15 amino acids. CDR3 bases: TGTGCCAGTAGTGTCGGACAGGGTCTACATGAAAAACTGTTTTTT. This encodes CASSVGQGLHEKLFF.

The chain has TRBV7-2 and TRBJ1-5; a weak D match, TRBD1 (5 bases). Germline V gene sequence: CDR1 SGHTA, CDR2 FQGNSA. V shed 2 bases and J shed 0 bases, with 11 bases lying between them. CDR3 size: 16 residues. CDR3 in amino acids: CASSLLGVSSNQPQHF. CDR3 nucleotide sequence: TGTGCCAGCAGCTTATTGGGGGTTTCTAGCAATCAGCCCCAGCATTTT.

The J gene is TRBJ2-7, the V gene TRBV29-1; 9 nucleotides line up with TRBD1. There are 16 residues in the CDR3. V was clipped by 6 bases and J by 2 bases; unmatched bases: 14. Germline lookup yields CDR1 SQVTM and CDR2 ANQGSEA. The CDR3 coding sequence is TGCAGCGTCCTCGGGACAGGGATTGGGGACACCTACGAGCAGTACTTC. It translates to CSVLGTGIGDTYEQYF.

The CDR3 bases are TGCGCCTCAGGTGGAGCTTCTGGAAACACCATATATTTT. As protein: CASGGASGNTIYF. The chain links TRBV5-1 to TRBJ1-3; no firm D call. This CDR3 is built from 13 residues. The germline gives CDR1 SGHRS, CDR2 YFSETQ. V was cut by 10 bases and J by 1 base, with 12 bases left in between.